These 24 T cell receptor beta chains came from one sample sequenced in a study of T cell responses to AZD1222 COVID-19 vaccine. Clones were sequenced by immunoSEQ multiplex PCR, and TCRdb holds only the in-frame ones, with some missing. The table shows about 120,000 clones, with 70% to 90% occurring only once. The sample in question was peripheral blood, obtained on day 0 of MenACWY control vaccination. These receptors were obtained from an adult in good health.

This clone has more than one count but fewer than ten. This chain links TRBV6-5 with TRBJ1-2; possibly TRBD1 for D (5 bases). Trimming cost V 6 bases and J 8 bases, with 13 bases left between them. This CDR3 is 12 amino acids long. Germline assignment: CDR1 MNHEY and CDR2 SVGAGI. The CDR3 DNA sequence: TGTGCCAGCAGGCCCCAGGGCTGGGGCTACACCTTC. Protein sequence: CASRPQGWGYTF.

The rearrangement uses TRBV10-3 and TRBJ1-6; D gene uncertain. Per the germline V gene, CDR1 is ENHRY and CDR2 is SYGVKD. V was cut by 0 bases and J by 0 bases, with 12 bases left in between. CDR3 length equals 18 residues. The CDR3 reads CAISESTGPSSYNSPLHF. The CDR3 region has the DNA TGTGCCATCAGTGAGTCGACGGGTCCAAGCTCCTATAATTCACCCCTCCACTTT.

J is TRBJ2-7 and V is TRBV29-1; TRBD1 matches at 10 bases. Germline values: CDR1 SQVTM, CDR2 ANQGSEA. V dropped 4 bases and J dropped 0; count of bases not matched to a gene: 12. There are 17 residues in the CDR3. CDR3 residues: CSVGDRGQNFGSYEQYF. CDR3 in DNA: TGCAGCGTTGGGGACAGGGGTCAGAATTTCGGCTCCTACGAGCAGTACTTC.

The gene calls are TRBV5-1 and TRBJ1-2; D is possibly TRBD1 (6 bases). Germline V gene data show CDR1 as SGHRS and CDR2 as YFSETQ. Trimming pared 6 bases from V and 1 base from J, leaving 16 bases between. This CDR3 spans 15 amino acids. The CDR3: CASTPGHRDNYGYTF. CDR3 in DNA: TGCGCCAGCACCCCGGGACACCGAGATAACTATGGCTACACCTTC.

This chain links TRBV7-2 with TRBJ1-4, with TRBD1 as a possible D gene (5 bases). The CDR3 covers 16 residues. Trimming pared 5 bases from V and 5 bases from J, leaving 18 bases between. Germline loops: CDR1 SGHTA, CDR2 FQGNSA. CDR3 amino acids: CASSARRIGDNEKLFF. In nucleotides, the CDR3 is TGTGCCAGCAGCGCCAGACGAATAGGGGACAATGAAAAACTGTTTTTT.

The genes are TRBV19 and TRBJ2-1; no reliable D call. Germline V CDR1 and CDR2: LNHDA, SQIVND (reference sequence). CDR3 length: 15 amino acids. V gave up 3 bases and J gave up 7 bases, with 16 bases separating them. Written as DNA, the CDR3 is TGTGCCAGTAGTATTCTATGGCAGGCCGGGAATGAGCAGTTCTTC. This codes for CASSILWQAGNEQFF.

This chain connects TRBV5-1 to TRBJ2-3, with 10 positions matching TRBD2. This CDR3 comprises 17 residues. Germline V gene lookup returns CDR1 SGHRS and CDR2 YFSETQ. V lost 2 bases and J lost 1; bases outside the gene matches: 7. The CDR3 sequence: CASSFGASGGGTDTQYF. The CDR3 DNA is TGCGCCAGCAGCTTTGGGGCTAGCGGGGGCGGCACAGATACGCAGTATTTT. Full variable domain (outside the CDR3, taken from reference TRBV5-1 and TRBJ2-3): KAGVTQTPRYLIKTRGQQVTLSCSPISGHRSVSWYQQTPGQGLQFLFEYFSETQRNKGNFPGRFSGRQFSNSRSEMNVSTLELGDSALYLCASSFGASGGGTDTQYFGPGTRLTVL.

This clone has a single count. The chain couples TRBV11-2 to TRBJ1-1; D is undetermined. Between the trimmed V and J ends, which lost 1 base and 8 bases, there was a span of 14 bases. In germline, CDR1 is SGHAT, CDR2 FQNNGV. CDR3 length: 14 amino acids. For the CDR3, the DNA is TGTGCCAGCAGCTTAGTAAGGGCGTTGGGGGAAGCTTTCTTT. The encoded protein is CASSLVRALGEAFF.

This clone was counted between two and nine times. The chain recombines TRBV10-3 with TRBJ1-1, with D possibly TRBD1 on 5 matching bases. V lost 6 bases, J lost 2 bases, and 13 bases lay in between. The germline CDR1 and CDR2 sequences are ENHRY and SYGVKD. This CDR3 contains 14 residues. CDR3: CAIRGGVGNTEAFF. CDR3 nucleotide sequence: TGTGCCATCAGGGGGGGTGTGGGAAACACTGAAGCTTTCTTT.

This clone is labeled medium-sized. The chain recombines TRBV9 with TRBJ2-7; D is uncertain. Germline CDR1 and CDR2: SGDLS and YYNGEE. The CDR3 has 14 amino acids. Trimming removed 1 base at V and 6 bases at J, with 14 bases between. As DNA, the CDR3 is TGTGCCAGCAGCGTAACTGGGATTGACGTCGAGCAGTACTTC. This encodes CASSVTGIDVEQYF.

As regards this clone: One end of the junction varies from germline; a read error may be responsible. The rearrangement joins TRBV7-7 to TRBJ2-5; 8 nucleotides line up with TRBD1. CDR3 size: 16 residues. CDR1 is SSHAT and CDR2 is FNYEAQ in the germline V gene (reference sequence). The CDR3 spells CASSLATGGGLETQYF. The CDR3 bases are TGTGCTAGCAGCTTAGCAACAGGGGGTGGCTTAGAGACCCAGTACTTC. Variable domain in full (rest from reference TRBV7-7 and TRBJ2-5): GAGVSQSPRYKVTKRGQDVTLRCDPISSHATLYWYQQALGQGPEFLTYFNYEAQPDKSGLPSDRFSAERPEGSISTLTIQRTEQRDSAMYRCASSLATGGGLETQYFGPGTRLLVL.

The chain is built from TRBV19 and TRBJ1-4, with D perhaps matching TRBD1 (5 bases). The CDR3 is 14 residues long. Trimming removed 3 bases at V and 5 bases at J, with 10 bases between. CDR1 is LNHDA and CDR2 is SQIVND in the germline V gene (reference sequence). In nucleotides, the CDR3 is TGTGCCAGTAGTATGACCGGACACAATGAAAAACTGTTTTTT. Translated, it gives CASSMTGHNEKLFF.

This chain joins TRBV9 and TRBJ2-2, with D hard to call. This CDR3 is 14 amino acids long. Germline V gives CDR1 SGDLS, CDR2 YYNGEE. V was pared by 3 bases and J by 6 bases, with 12 bases between. The CDR3, as DNA: TGTGCCAGCAGCGAGACGGTAGACCCCGGGGAGCTGTTTTTT. Translation gives CASSETVDPGELFF.

The J gene is TRBJ2-3, the V gene TRBV5-1; TRBD1 matches 10 bases. Germline V gene sequence: CDR1 SGHRS, CDR2 YFSETQ. With 4 bases clipped from V and 6 bases from J, the junction kept 8 bases outside the gene matches. The CDR3 extends over 15 amino acids. The CDR3 protein is CASSPGTGATDTQYF. As DNA, the CDR3 is TGCGCCAGCAGCCCCGGGACAGGGGCCACGGATACGCAGTATTTT. Together with reference TRBV5-1 and TRBJ2-3, the CDR3 gives the full variable domain: KAGVTQTPRYLIKTRGQQVTLSCSPISGHRSVSWYQQTPGQGLQFLFEYFSETQRNKGNFPGRFSGRQFSNSRSEMNVSTLELGDSALYLCASSPGTGATDTQYFGPGTRLTVL.

The rearrangement joins TRBV18 to TRBJ2-1; 9 bases align to TRBD2. The CDR3 is 15 amino acids. The V gene's germline CDR1 is KGHSH and CDR2 LQKENI. V trimming: 2 bases; J trimming: 4 bases; junction bases outside the gene matches: 3. CDR3 coding DNA: TGTGCCAGCTCACCATTGACTAGCGGATACAATGAGCAGTTCTTC. As protein: CASSPLTSGYNEQFF.

The chain recombines TRBV28 with TRBJ1-1; TRBD1 might be the D (6 bases). Germline V gene sequence: CDR1 MDHEN, CDR2 SYDVKM. This CDR3 is 14 amino acids long. The ends were cut back, 7 bases at V and 7 bases at J, with 19 bases in the middle. This CDR3 is CASTEPWGHDEAFF. The DNA of the CDR3 is TGTGCCAGCACTGAACCCTGGGGACATGATGAAGCTTTCTTT.

CDR3 bases: TGTGCCAGCAGAAAACAGGGGGCTGAGACCCAGTACTTC. This encodes CASRKQGAETQYF. V gene TRBV28 combines with J gene TRBJ2-5; 9 bases map to TRBD1. The CDR3 totals 13 residues. Germline trimming cut 6 bases from V and 5 bases from J; bases unmatched to any gene: 4. CDR1 and CDR2 (germline): MDHEN, SYDVKM. The whole variable domain, filled in from reference TRBV28 and TRBJ2-5, reads DVKVTQSSRYLVKRTGEKVFLECVQDMDHENMFWYRQDPGLGLRLIYFSYDVKMKEKGDIPEGYSVSREKKERFSLILESASTNQTSMYLCASRKQGAETQYFGPGTRLLVL.

This sequence joins TRBV6-1 and TRBJ2-7, with D perhaps matching TRBD1 (5 bases). V lost 1 base, J lost 3 bases, and 7 bases lay in between. The CDR3 is 13 residues long. Per the germline V gene, CDR1 is MNHNS and CDR2 is SASEGT. CDR3 amino acids: CASSEVRGYEQYF. CDR3 DNA: TGTGCCAGCAGTGAAGTAAGGGGCTACGAGCAGTACTTC.

Comment on this clone: Other DNA sequences from this sample encode an identical CDR3 as well. The chain uses TRBV4-2 and TRBJ2-1, with 13 bases that match TRBD2. The trim removed 2 bases at V and 6 bases at J, leaving 1 base unmatched. From germline, CDR1 is LGHNA and CDR2 YNFKEQ. The CDR3 totals 15 residues. The CDR3 sequence: CASSQTSGGANEQFF. Here the CDR3 DNA reads TGTGCCAGCAGCCAAACTAGCGGGGGGGCCAATGAGCAGTTCTTC.

V gene TRBV27 combines with J gene TRBJ1-6; no clear D gene. Between the trimmed V and J ends, which lost 0 bases and 0 bases, there was a span of 6 bases. Germline-derived CDR1 and CDR2 are MNHEY and SMNVEV (reference sequence). The CDR3 is 16 amino acids. CDR3: CASSLSRGSYNSPLHF. The CDR3 nucleotides are TGTGCCAGCAGTTTATCCCGGGGCTCCTATAATTCACCCCTCCACTTT.

The chain joins TRBV19 to TRBJ2-3, with D perhaps matching TRBD1 (6 bases). V was trimmed by 1 base and J by 2 bases, leaving 10 bases between them. Germline CDR1 is LNHDA and CDR2 is SQIVND (reference sequence). CDR3 size: 15 residues. The CDR3 loop is CASSIGDILTDTQYF. The CDR3 nucleotides read TGTGCCAGTAGTATAGGGGACATCCTCACAGATACGCAGTATTTT.

The V call is TRBV7-9, the J call TRBJ1-2, with D unresolved. Deletions cut 2 bases from V and 3 bases from J, with 10 bases between. Looked up from germline, CDR1 is SEHNR and CDR2 is FQNEAQ (reference sequence). The CDR3 is made up of 14 amino acids. CDR3 loop: CASSLNDPYYGYTF. The DNA for the CDR3 is TGTGCCAGCAGCTTAAACGACCCCTACTATGGCTACACCTTC.

This chain uses TRBV11-2 with TRBJ1-5; no clear D gene. The germline gives CDR1 SGHAT, CDR2 FQNNGV. This CDR3 is 14 amino acids long. V dropped 2 bases and J dropped 4 bases, with 9 bases sitting between them. The CDR3 spells CASSLQEGNQPQHF. The DNA of the CDR3 is TGTGCCAGCAGCTTACAAGAGGGAAATCAGCCCCAGCATTTT. The full variable domain, completed using reference TRBV11-2 and TRBJ1-5, is EAGVAQSPRYKIIEKRQSVAFWCNPISGHATLYWYQQILGQGPKLLIQFQNNGVVDDSQLPKDRFSAERLKGVDSTLKIQPAKLEDSAVYLCASSLQEGNQPQHFGDGTRLSIL.

The rearrangement uses TRBV28 and TRBJ1-1; 8 bases match TRBD1. This CDR3 spans 14 amino acids. The germline CDR1 and CDR2 sequences are MDHEN and SYDVKM. Trimming at V came to 5 bases and at J to 2 bases, leaving 4 bases not matched to a gene. CDR3 sequence: CASSPGQGNTEAFF. In nucleotides, the CDR3 is TGTGCCAGCAGTCCCGGACAGGGTAACACTGAAGCTTTCTTT.